The clone carrying this TCR beta chain was observed a few times. What it binds is not known. The sample belongs to a study of cytomegalovirus exposure and HLA in healthy donors. The CDR3 totals 13 residues. Germline trimming cut 4 bases from V and 3 bases from J; bases unmatched to any gene: 3. Per the germline V gene, CDR1 is SGHRS and CDR2 is YFSETQ. Study outcomes and limitations: Data from an earlier analysis indicated that most TCR beta V segments were productive either about 87% or about 30% of the time. TRBV6-2, TRBV6-3 and some other V segments were unresolvable in 87-base-pair reads.

PCR amplification relied on 60 Vbeta primers (plus 13 Jbeta primers). Measured with immunoSEQ multiplex PCR; TCRdb has only the in-frame clones, and not every one. The data show some 110,000 clones, around 81% seen once. Sequencing was done on a sample of PBMCs. The receptor was derived from a woman in her 30s in good health and CMV-seronegative. This chain joins TRBV5-1 and TRBJ2-7; 8 bases match TRBD1. In DNA form, the CDR3 reads TGCGCCAGCAGCCAAACAGGGGGCTACGAGCAGTACTTC. This codes for CASSQTGGYEQYF.